These 3 T cell receptor beta chains originate from one sample sequenced in a study of vaccination effects on CD4 cells after COVID-19 (dated by TCRdb to between 2021 and 2022). The library was prepared using the immunoSEQ multiplex PCR assay. Held by TCRdb, this immuneACCESS table contains in-frame sequences only and omits some clones. Under half of the omission traces to an unresolved V gene where checked; the cause of the rest is unknown. The sample table contains about 72,000 clones; only one count was recorded for around 81% of them. The ten largest make up around 1.3% of the sample. These receptors' targets are unknown. To identify antigen-specific CD4+ T cell clonotypes by their expansion, the ViraFEST assay first stimulated PBMC with viral peptide pools and then applied TCR sequencing. After approximately eleven days of culture, CD4+ T cells were isolated with the EasySep CD4+ T cell isolation kit. Two doses of either the BNT162b2 or the mRNA-1273 mRNA SARS-CoV-2 vaccine were administered to participants.

The specimen was CD4+ T cells from PBMCs cultured with HCoV-229E spike peptides, collected after COVID-19 vaccination. What the cell subset or site label conveys for this sample: HCoV-229E spike overlapping peptide pool stimulation. These receptors all come from a human donor who received a COVID-19 vaccine.

The chain employs TRBV2 and TRBJ1-6; D not resolved. The CDR3 has 14 amino acids. Per the germline V gene, CDR1 is SNHLY and CDR2 is FYNNEI. Trimming left V 4 bases short and J 6 bases short, with 10 bases between. CDR3 bases: TGTGCCAGCAGTGTCGGACTGATTAATTCACCCCTCCACTTT. Translating gives CASSVGLINSPLHF.

The rearrangement links TRBV19 to TRBJ1-1; a possible D gene is TRBD1 (5 bases). Trimming pared 6 bases from V and 2 bases from J, leaving 13 bases between. Germline V CDR1 and CDR2: LNHDA, SQIVND (reference sequence). The CDR3 consists of 14 residues. CDR3 DNA: TGTGCCAGTAGCGCCCTGACAGACAACACTGAAGCTTTCTTT. It translates to CASSALTDNTEAFF.

The CDR3 DNA reads TGTGCCAGCAGTTTTAATGGCAATCAGCCCCAGCATTTT. Its protein product is CASSFNGNQPQHF. The chain uses TRBV12-3 or TRBV12-4 and TRBJ1-5; D not certain. The CDR3 contains 13 residues. With 3 bases removed from V and 2 bases from J, the gap between germline ends came to 5 bases.